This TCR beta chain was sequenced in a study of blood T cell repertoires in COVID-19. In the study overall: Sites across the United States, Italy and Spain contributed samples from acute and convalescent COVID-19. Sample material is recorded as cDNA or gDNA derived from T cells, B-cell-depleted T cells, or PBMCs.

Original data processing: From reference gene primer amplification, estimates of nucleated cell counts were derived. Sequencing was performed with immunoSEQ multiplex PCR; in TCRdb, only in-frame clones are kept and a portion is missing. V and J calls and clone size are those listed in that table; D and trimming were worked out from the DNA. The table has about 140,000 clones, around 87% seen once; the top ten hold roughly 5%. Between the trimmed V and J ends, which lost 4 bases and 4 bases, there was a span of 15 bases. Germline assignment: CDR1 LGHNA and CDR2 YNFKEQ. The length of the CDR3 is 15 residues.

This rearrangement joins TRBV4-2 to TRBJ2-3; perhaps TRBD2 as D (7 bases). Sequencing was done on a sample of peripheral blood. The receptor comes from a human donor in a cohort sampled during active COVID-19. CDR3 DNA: TGTGCCAGCAGCCCAGGGGTTGGGGGGGCAGATACGCAGTATTTT. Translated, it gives CASSPGVGGADTQYF.